A single T cell receptor beta chain is shown here with its context. The target of this receptor is not known. The junction differs from germline at one of its ends, possibly a read error. CDR1 and CDR2 are drawn from the germline V gene (reference sequence): SSHAT, FNYEAQ. The CDR3 runs 14 amino acids, cysteine and phenylalanine included. The DNA shown is the 42-base CDR3, in frame from base 1. TCRbeta CDR3 sequencing was performed on sorted unstimulated T cells and on proliferating T cells recovered from mixed lymphocyte reactions. Fresh whole blood from some eleven HLA-typed healthy donors was used to isolate PBMCs. To map where alloreactive clones came from, unstimulated CD4+ regulatory T cells were FACS-sorted. The data belong to a study of siplizumab effects on memory and regulatory T cells (dated by TCRdb to between 2017 and 2020). Regarding the study in general: The study looked at the effect of siplizumab, an anti-CD2 antibody, on alloreactive T-cell subsets in allogeneic mixed lymphocyte reactions made from human PBMCs. Broader findings and caveats from the paper: The suppressive function of proliferating Tregs from siplizumab cultures was not functionally confirmed. The cumulative frequency of alloreactive sequences traceable to unstimulated CD4+ memory T cells was significantly reduced by siplizumab. A naive or memory phenotype could not be assigned to roughly 75-95% of proliferating CD4+ or CD8+ clones. Because sequences at frequencies below about 10^-5 were poorly captured, only a minor fraction of alloreactive clones could be mapped back to unstimulated subsets. Unstimulated naive T cells appeared to be more diverse than memory T cells, and naive cells seemed to make a substantial contribution to the alloresponse. Of the alloreactive CD4+ clones that could be mapped, the Treg-derived share averaged roughly 73% with siplizumab compared with roughly 27% in control reactions.

Libraries were constructed by the immunoSEQ multiplex PCR assay. Approximately 10^5 TCR templates per sample were assayed by the deep sequencing platform. Genomic DNA extracted from sorted T cells was used for TCRbeta CDR3 sequencing. In the authors' own workflow: Clonal analysis of TCRbeta CDR3 data was done in the R programming language. Alloreactive CD4+ and CD8+ clones were defined by comparing unstimulated samples with post-reaction CFSE-low samples. Regulatory or non-regulatory origin was assigned to alloreactive CD4+ clones by matching of sequences to sorted unstimulated Treg and non-Treg repertoires. In its TCRdb copy, this immuneACCESS table keeps in-frame sequences only and misses some clones. Where compared with another copy, unresolved V genes explain less than half of these, and the others have no known cause. The V and J calls and clone size come from that table; D and trimming were worked out from the DNA. The table for this sample lists roughly 100,000 clones; over 90% of them were counted only once. The ten largest clones capture approximately 0.62% of the sample.

The TCR was taken from a human donor in good health. The sequenced sample was Tregs sorted from blood. Recombination joined TRBV7-7 with TRBJ2-1; no D gene is confidently identified. The sequenced DNA is TGTGCTAGCAGCTTAGGTGGGCCATACAATGAGCAGTTCTTC. It encodes CASSLGGPYNEQFF.